The clone carrying this TCR beta chain was counted once. The data were produced by immunoSEQ multiplex PCR, yet TCRdb's version contains in-frame clones alone and is incomplete. The sample lists 55,000 to 75,000 clones, roughly 78% occurring once. This CDR3 has 15 amino acids. V lost 7 bases and J 0 bases, leaving 13 bases between the germline ends. Germline values: CDR1 SGHTA, CDR2 FQGNSA. The sample comes from a study of blood T cell repertoires in COVID-19. Looking at the study overall: From the United States, Italy and Spain came samples of acute and convalescent COVID-19. In each case, the material was cDNA or gDNA derived from T cells, B-cell-depleted T cells, or PBMCs.

The TCR sequence derives from a human donor in a cohort sampled during active COVID-19. Material for sequencing was peripheral blood. The V call is TRBV7-2, the J call TRBJ2-1, with a possible D match to TRBD1 (5 bases). Here the CDR3 reads CASTLGVSSYNEQFF. The CDR3 bases are TGTGCCAGCACCCTAGGGGTGAGCTCCTACAATGAGCAGTTCTTC. Variable domain in full (rest from reference TRBV7-2 and TRBJ2-1): GAGVSQSPSNKVTEKGKDVELRCDPISGHTALYWYRQSLGQGLEFLIYFQGNSAPDKSGLPSDRFSAERTGGSVSTLTIQRTQQEDSAVYLCASTLGVSSYNEQFFGPGTRLTVL.